This TCR beta chain was recorded in a study of T cells in Graves' hyperthyroidism and ophthalmopathy (dated by TCRdb to between 2018 and 2020). The study in broad terms: Peripheral blood was sampled at the time of initial diagnosis, prior to any treatment. A discovery cohort of about a hundred patients, roughly 43 with Graves' ophthalmopathy and about 58 with stable Graves' hyperthyroidism, was used to find distinguishing TCR V-J signatures. Whether ophthalmopathy could be predicted prospectively was tested in an independent validation cohort made up of fewer than 20 hyperthyroidism patients plus 17 patients who later progressed to ophthalmopathy. The 95 to 100 discovery patients were randomly divided into training and test sets at a 7:3 ratio. In about 6 Graves' hyperthyroidism patients, the study also compared T-cell repertoires from thyroid tissue with T-cell repertoires from blood. Following sampling, methimazole starting at 30 mg daily was given to hyperthyroidism patients, and high-dose intravenous methylprednisolone was given to ophthalmopathy patients. The paper describes TCR Vbeta CDR3 sequencing of some 130 peripheral blood samples, made up of 43 ophthalmopathy patients, roughly 80 hyperthyroidism patients and 17 progressor patients. The paper's findings and limits, for the study overall: Sample size was not statistically predetermined, and blinding of investigators to group allocation was not performed. A 13 V-J signature model separated ophthalmopathy from stable hyperthyroidism, with approximately 86% sensitivity and 81.08% specificity in cross-validation and 80%/75% in testing. In validation, the model predicted progression to ophthalmopathy with just under 71% sensitivity and approximately 74% specificity, a median of 6.5 months before onset. Blood samples also contained most of the expanded thyroid clonotypes (frequency above 0.001), which suggests that blood repertoires may reflect thyroid immune responses.

As concerns this clonotype: Its antigen target is currently unknown. A junction boundary mismatches the germline segment, possibly from a read error.

Including cysteine and phenylalanine, the CDR3 has 13 amino acids. CDR3 DNA only is kept here, 39 bases in frame from base 1. As encoded in the germline V gene, CDR1 is MGHDK while CDR2 is SYGVNS. TCR beta CDR3 regions were amplified from RNA transcripts. The first round of RT-PCR for the TCR CDR3 was performed with the HTBI primer set and the Qiagen OneStep RT-PCR kit. Libraries were constructed in a second round of multiplex PCR, after which size selection and purification were carried out. Libraries were sequenced paired-end with 100 bp reads on an Illumina HiSeq2000. The original pipeline was this. SOAPnuke was used to process the raw data, removing reads that contained adapters or uncalled bases, had a mean Phred below 15, or lacked an exact match to the constant primer or identifier. COPE v1.2.5 was used to merge high-quality paired reads, and clonotypes were defined as unique nucleotide sequences. MiTCR v1.1 was used to align clonotypes to the IMGT TRBV, TRBD and TRBJ reference segments. The analysis was restricted to V-J combinations with a frequency above 0.0001, which together covered approximately 99% of the repertoires. A TCS score was defined as the ratio between F50 (clonal expansion) and ExV (chaos), using BLOSUM62-based TCRdist between CDR3 peptides within each V-J. Welch's t-statistics and random forest reduced fewer than 550 V-J features to 13, which were used in a naive Bayes classifier (R e1071). Using fastp trimming at Q25 and MiXCR clonotype assembly, TCRdb reanalyzed the public sequencing data and kept in-frame beta chains. Each entry merges the rows of one CDR3 protein and shows their most common DNA and genes. These V and J calls derive from TCRdb rather than the authors' analysis. This sample is represented by 550,000 to 800,000 distinct CDR3 sequences; roughly 17% of them were singletons. Roughly a sixth of the sample is in the top ten clones.

Stable Graves' hyperthyroidism was defined as no progression to ophthalmopathy during 18 months of follow-up. Hyperthyroidism patients were aged 18 to 65 years and newly diagnosed, with disease duration of less than 2 months. Exclusion was applied to patients with uncontrolled infections, other autoimmune diseases, pregnancy or lactation. Diagnoses were established on the basis of clinical symptoms, serum thyroxine and TRAb, thyroid ultrasound, and orbital computed tomography. PBMCs were isolated from 7.5 to 10 ml of fresh peripheral blood by Ficoll-Paque density gradient centrifugation. Total RNA was extracted using Trizol reagent, and RNA quality was assessed on an Agilent 2100 Bioanalyzer.

Sequenced: blood. The chain employs TRBV25-1 and TRBJ2-1; possibly the D gene is TRBD1, per 5 matching bases. The TCR originated in a man aged 45-60 years with Graves' hyperthyroidism. The sequenced DNA is TGTGCCAGCAGTGCGGACATCTACAATGGGCAGTTCTTC. It specifies CASSADIYNGQFF.